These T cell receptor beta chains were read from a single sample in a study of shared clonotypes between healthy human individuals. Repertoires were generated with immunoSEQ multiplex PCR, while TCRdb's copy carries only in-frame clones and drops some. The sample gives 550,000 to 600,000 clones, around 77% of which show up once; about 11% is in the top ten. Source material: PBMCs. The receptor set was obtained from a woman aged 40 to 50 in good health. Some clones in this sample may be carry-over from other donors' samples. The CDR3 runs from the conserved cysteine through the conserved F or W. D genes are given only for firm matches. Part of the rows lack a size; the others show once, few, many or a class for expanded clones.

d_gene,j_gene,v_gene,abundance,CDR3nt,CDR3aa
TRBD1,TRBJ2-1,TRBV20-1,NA,TGCAGGCCACAGGGGGGCAATGAGCAGTTCTTC,CRPQGGNEQFF
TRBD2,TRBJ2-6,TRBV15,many,TGTGCCACCAGCAAGGTGACTAGCGGGGCCTCTGGGGCCAACGTCCTGACTTTC,CATSKVTSGASGANVLTF
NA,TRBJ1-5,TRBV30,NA,TGTGCCTGGAGTGAAGGGCAGGGCTATCAGCCCCAGCATTTT,CAWSEGQGYQPQHF
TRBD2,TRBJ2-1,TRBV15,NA,TGTGCCACCAACCGGGAGGGCCAAGGCTACAATGAGCAGTTCTTC,CATNREGQGYNEQFF
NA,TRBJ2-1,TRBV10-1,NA,TGCGCCAGCAGATCCCCTGGGGGTGAGCAGTTCTTC,CASRSPGGEQFF
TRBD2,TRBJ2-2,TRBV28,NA,TGTGCCAGCAGGTCAGGACTAGTGAACACCGGGGAGCTGTTTTTT,CASRSGLVNTGELFF
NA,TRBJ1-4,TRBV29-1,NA,TGCAGCGTCGGGGAGGGAGGTGAAAAACTGTTTTTT,CSVGEGGEKLFF
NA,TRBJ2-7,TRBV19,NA,TGTGCCAGTAGTATTCGGCAGGGAGCCTACGAGCAGTACTTC,CASSIRQGAYEQYF
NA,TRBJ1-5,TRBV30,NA,TGTGCCTGGAGTGGGGGGAGGAATCAGCCCCAGCATTTT,CAWSGGRNQPQHF
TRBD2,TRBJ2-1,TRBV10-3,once,TGTGCCATCAGTGAAACTAGCGGGAGGGCCGGGGGTTATGAGCAGTTCTTC,CAISETSGRAGGYEQFF
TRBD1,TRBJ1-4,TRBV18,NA,TGTGCCAGCTCACCACGGGAGGGACAGGGGCAGAAACTGTTTTTT,CASSPREGQGQKLFF
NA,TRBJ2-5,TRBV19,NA,TGTGCCAGTAGTCTCTCAGGGTTCGGGGAGACCCAGTACTTC,CASSLSGFGETQYF
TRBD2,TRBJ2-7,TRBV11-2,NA,TGTGCCAGCAGCTTACGGACTAGCGCGCCCTACGAGCAGTACTTC,CASSLRTSAPYEQYF
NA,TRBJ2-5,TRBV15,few,TGTGCCACCAGCAGAGATGACAGCCAAGAGACCCAGTACTTC,CATSRDDSQETQYF
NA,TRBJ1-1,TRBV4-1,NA,TGCGCCAGCAGCCGCCGGGAGGGATCGGCTTTCTTT,CASSRREGSAFF
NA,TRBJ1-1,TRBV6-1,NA,TGTGCCAGTAGTCCACGGGGTAACACTGAAGCTTTCTTT,CASSPRGNTEAFF
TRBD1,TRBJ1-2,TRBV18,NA,TGTGCCAGCTCAGTGACAGGGGATCTCTATGGCTACACCTTC,CASSVTGDLYGYTF
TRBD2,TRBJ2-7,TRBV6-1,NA,TGTGCCAGCAGTGAATCGACTAGCGGGAGTTACGAGCAGTACTTC,CASSESTSGSYEQYF
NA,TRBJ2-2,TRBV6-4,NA,TGTGCCAGCAATAGCAACACCGGGGAGCTGTTTTTT,CASNSNTGELFF
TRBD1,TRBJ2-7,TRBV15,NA,TGTGCCACCAGCATGGGGACAGCCTACGAGCAGTACTTC,CATSMGTAYEQYF
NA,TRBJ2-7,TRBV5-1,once,TGCGCCAGCAGCTCCTCGGACCCACGGGACGAGCAGTACTTC,CASSSSDPRDEQYF
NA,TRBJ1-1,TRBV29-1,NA,TGCAGCGCCCCAGCGCGGGGGGGCACTGAAGCTTTCTTT,CSAPARGGTEAFF
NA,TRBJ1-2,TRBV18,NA,TGTGCCAGCTCACCACTTGATTTGGCATCCGGGGGGTATAACTATGGCTACACCTTC,CASSPLDLASGGYNYGYTF
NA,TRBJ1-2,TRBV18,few,TGTGCCAGCTCACCTAAAGCAGGGAAGGACTATGGCTACACCTTC,CASSPKAGKDYGYTF
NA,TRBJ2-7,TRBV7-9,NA,TGTGCCAGCAGCTTACACGGCTACGAGCAGTACTTC,CASSLHGYEQYF
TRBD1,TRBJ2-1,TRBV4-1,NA,TGCGCCAGCAGCCAAGCACCGGGACAGGGGATCAATGAGCAGTTCTTC,CASSQAPGQGINEQFF
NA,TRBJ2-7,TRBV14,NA,TGTGCCAGCAGTCCCCTGCTGGGGGGTCTCTACGAGCAGTACTTC,CASSPLLGGLYEQYF
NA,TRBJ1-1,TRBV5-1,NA,TGCGCCAGCAGCTTGACCCCCATGGTGAAAGGGCGATACAACACTGAAGCTTTCTTT,CASSLTPMVKGRYNTEAFF
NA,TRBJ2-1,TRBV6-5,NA,TGTGCCAGCAGTCGAACCACCGGGGGCTACAATGAGCAGTTCTTC,CASSRTTGGYNEQFF
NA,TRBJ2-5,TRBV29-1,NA,TGCAGCGTTGATAACTCAGAAGAGACCCAGTACTTC,CSVDNSEETQYF
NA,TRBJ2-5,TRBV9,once,TGTGCCAGCAGCGTCTTTCCAGGGAGCGGCGGGGAGACCCAGTACTTC,CASSVFPGSGGETQYF
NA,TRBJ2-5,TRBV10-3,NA,TGTGCCATCGGGGAGTCCGAGACCCAGTACTTC,CAIGESETQYF
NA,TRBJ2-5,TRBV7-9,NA,TGTGCCAGCAGCTTAAACAATGGGGAGACCCAGTACTTC,CASSLNNGETQYF
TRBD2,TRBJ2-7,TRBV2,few,TGTGCCAGCACCTCCGGGAGGCTAGCGGGAGATTCCCACGAGCAGTACTTC,CASTSGRLAGDSHEQYF
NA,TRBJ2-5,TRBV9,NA,TGTGCCAGCAGCGTCACCGGGACTTGGGGAGAGACCCAGTACTTC,CASSVTGTWGETQYF
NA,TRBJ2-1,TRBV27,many,TGTGCCAGCAGTTTAACAGAGTCCTACAATGAGCAGTTCTTC,CASSLTESYNEQFF
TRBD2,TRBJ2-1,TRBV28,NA,TGTGCCAGCAGACCGCGGGAGTGGGGATCCTACAATGAGCAGTTCTTC,CASRPREWGSYNEQFF
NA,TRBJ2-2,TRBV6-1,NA,TGTGCCAGCGGGAAGAACACCGGGGAGCTGTTTTTT,CASGKNTGELFF
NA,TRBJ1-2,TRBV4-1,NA,TGCGCCAGCAGCCGACAGGTGGTGGACTATGGCTACACCTTC,CASSRQVVDYGYTF
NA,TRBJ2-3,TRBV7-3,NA,TGTGCCAGCAGCCAGGGTAGCTCTAGTACGCAGTATTTT,CASSQGSSSTQYF
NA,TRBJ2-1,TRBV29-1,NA,TGCAGCGTTGATCGACAGGCTGTAGGGAATGAGCAGTTCTTC,CSVDRQAVGNEQFF